The rows below give T cell receptor beta chains drawn from one sample of a study of naive and memory T cell subsets. TCRdb reprocessed the UMI-ligation and nested PCR reads with MiXCR, giving one entry per CDR3 protein. Counted here are 120,000 to 150,000 distinct CDR3 sequences, approximately 24% occurring once; the ten biggest clones make up 0.11%. Sequenced: naive CD4+ T cells from blood. These TCRs come from a human donor in good health. The conserved cysteine and the conserved F or W are not part of the CDR3 here. Fields, in order: V gene, D gene, J gene, CDR3 length, CDR3 protein. D genes are given only for firm matches.

TRBV7-2	NA	TRBJ2-3	12	ASSLGVNGDTQY
TRBV30	NA	TRBJ2-5	10	AWSVNQETQY
TRBV7-2	TRBD1	TRBJ2-7	14	ASSSGPVGQGLEQY
TRBV20-1	TRBD2	TRBJ2-1	12	SARTGLVRNEQF
TRBV14	NA	TRBJ2-1	13	ASSPLVSSYNEQF
TRBV20-1	NA	TRBJ1-1	9	SPRMNTEAF
TRBV7-8	TRBD2	TRBJ2-2	12	ASSGTGGFGELF
TRBV28	NA	TRBJ2-5	12	ASSSPGWGETQY
TRBV2	NA	TRBJ1-2	10	ASRDGNYGYT
TRBV13	NA	TRBJ2-1	13	ASSLEGENYNEQF
TRBV6-1	NA	TRBJ2-5	14	ASTVRGRHIQETQY
TRBV10-3	TRBD2	TRBJ2-1	13	AIRASGFSYNEQF
TRBV6-5	NA	TRBJ1-1	13	ASRGAPGRGTEAF
TRBV7-2	TRBD2	TRBJ2-1	13	ASSSGLATYNEQF
TRBV5-1	TRBD1	TRBJ1-3	14	ASSFTGARSGNTIY
TRBV10-3	TRBD1	TRBJ2-6	13	AIMTGMTGANVLT
TRBV29-1	NA	TRBJ1-6	10	SVGTANSPLH
TRBV6-6	NA	TRBJ1-1	10	ASSSLDTEAF
TRBV20-1	NA	TRBJ1-6	13	SASPSLVGGAPLH
TRBV29-1	TRBD2	TRBJ2-7	11	SVEGTSFREQY
TRBV12-3/TRBV12-4	TRBD2	TRBJ2-3	13	ASSLSSGVTDTQY
TRBV20-1	TRBD2	TRBJ2-5	13	SAKRLAGSGETQY
TRBV5-1	TRBD2	TRBJ2-1	15	ASSSGLAGSGNNEQF
TRBV15	NA	TRBJ2-7	12	ATSHPAQGYEQY
TRBV14	NA	TRBJ1-1	13	ASSQRAGLNTEAF
TRBV3-1	NA	TRBJ2-7	14	ASSQERGRLVSEQY
TRBV27	NA	TRBJ2-7	12	ASLPPVDTYEQY
TRBV6-2/TRBV6-3	NA	TRBJ2-1	16	ASSYPGLVGGGHNEQF
TRBV12-5	NA	TRBJ1-1	11	ASGQGPGTEAF
TRBV7-8	NA	TRBJ1-2	13	ASSPGGRALLGYT
TRBV3-1	NA	TRBJ2-3	11	ASRRDMADTQY